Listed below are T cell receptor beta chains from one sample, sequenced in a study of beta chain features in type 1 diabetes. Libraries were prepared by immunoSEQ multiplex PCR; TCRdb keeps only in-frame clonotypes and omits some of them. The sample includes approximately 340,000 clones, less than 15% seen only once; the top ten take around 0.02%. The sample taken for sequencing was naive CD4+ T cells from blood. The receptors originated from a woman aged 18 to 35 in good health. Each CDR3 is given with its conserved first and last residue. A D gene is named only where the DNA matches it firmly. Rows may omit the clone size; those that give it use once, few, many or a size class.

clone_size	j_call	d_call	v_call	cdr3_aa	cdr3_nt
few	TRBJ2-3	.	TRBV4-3	CASSQVGGNTQYF	TGCGCCAGCAGCCAAGTTGGAGGCAATACGCAGTATTTT
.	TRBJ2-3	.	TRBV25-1	CASSEGGGPTDTQYF	TGTGCCAGCAGCGAGGGAGGGGGGCCCACAGATACGCAGTATTTT
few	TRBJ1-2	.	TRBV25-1	CASSEMRSDSGDGYTF	TGTGCCAGCAGTGAAATGCGGTCCGACAGCGGGGATGGCTACACCTTC
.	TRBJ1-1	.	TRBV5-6	CASSWRLFKMNTEAFF	TGTGCCAGCAGCTGGAGGTTATTCAAAATGAACACTGAAGCTTTCTTT
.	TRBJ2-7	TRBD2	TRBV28	CASLLAGGRREQYF	TGTGCCAGCCTCCTAGCGGGAGGGCGGCGCGAGCAGTACTTC
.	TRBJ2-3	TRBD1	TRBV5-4	CASSFGQGTDTQYF	TGTGCCAGCAGCTTCGGACAGGGAACAGATACGCAGTATTTT
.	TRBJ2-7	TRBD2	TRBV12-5	CASGLADSYEQYF	TGTGCTAGTGGGCTAGCGGACTCCTACGAGCAGTACTTC
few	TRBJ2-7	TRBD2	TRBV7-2	CASSPGLAGVYEQYF	TGTGCCAGCAGCCCGGGACTAGCGGGAGTCTACGAGCAGTACTTC
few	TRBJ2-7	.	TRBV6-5	CASSYSSASLSYEQYF	TGTGCCAGCAGTTACTCGTCGGCTAGCCTATCCTACGAGCAGTACTTC
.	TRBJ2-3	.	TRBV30	CAWSVMGGGDTQYF	TGTGCCTGGAGTGTAATGGGAGGTGGGGATACGCAGTATTTT
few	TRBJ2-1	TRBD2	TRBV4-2	CASSPRGLANEQFF	TGTGCCAGCAGCCCTCGGGGACTAGCTAATGAGCAGTTCTTC
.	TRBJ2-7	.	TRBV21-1	CASKVRVSYEQYF	TGTGCCAGCAAGGTCAGGGTCTCCTACGAGCAGTACTTC
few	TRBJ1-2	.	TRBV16	CASSQSGGYYYTF	TGTGCCAGCAGCCAATCCGGAGGGTACTACTACACCTTC
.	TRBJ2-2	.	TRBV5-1	CASSQTATNTGELFF	TGCGCCAGCAGCCAGACAGCAACGAACACCGGGGAGCTGTTTTTT
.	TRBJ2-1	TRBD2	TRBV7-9	CASSLEKLAVYNEQFF	TGTGCCAGCAGCTTAGAGAAACTAGCGGTCTACAATGAGCAGTTCTTC
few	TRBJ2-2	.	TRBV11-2	CASSLVSGPTGELFF	TGTGCCAGCAGCTTAGTCTCTGGGCCCACCGGGGAGCTGTTTTTT
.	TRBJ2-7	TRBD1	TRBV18	CASSDGQGAGYEQYF	TGTGCCAGCTCCGATGGACAGGGGGCGGGGTACGAGCAGTACTTC
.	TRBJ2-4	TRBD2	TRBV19	CASSEWGLADKKNIQYF	TGTGCCAGTAGTGAATGGGGACTAGCGGACAAAAAAAACATTCAGTACTTC
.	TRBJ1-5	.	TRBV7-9	CASSPAGGTNQPQHF	TGTGCCAGCAGCCCAGCTGGCGGCACCAATCAGCCCCAGCATTTT
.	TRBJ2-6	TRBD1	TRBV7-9	CASSPGQGRAGANVLTF	TGTGCCAGCAGCCCGGGACAGGGCAGAGCTGGGGCCAACGTCCTGACTTTC
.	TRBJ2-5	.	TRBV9	CASSVRSVTQETQYF	TGTGCCAGCAGCGTAAGAAGCGTAACCCAAGAGACCCAGTACTTC
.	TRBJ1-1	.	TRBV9	CASSVNRMNTEAFF	TGTGCCAGCAGCGTAAACAGGATGAACACTGAAGCTTTCTTT
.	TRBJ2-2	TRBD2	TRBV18	CASSPQRGLNTGELFF	TGTGCCAGCTCACCACAGCGGGGGCTGAACACCGGGGAGCTGTTTTTT
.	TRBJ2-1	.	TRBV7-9	CASSPTGPAYNEQFF	TGTGCCAGCAGCCCTACAGGGCCGGCCTACAATGAGCAGTTCTTC
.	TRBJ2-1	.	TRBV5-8	CASSPGVLTYNEQFF	TGTGCCAGCAGCCCGGGAGTTCTCACCTACAATGAGCAGTTCTTC
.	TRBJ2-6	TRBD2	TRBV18	CASSPGGTGANVLTF	TGTGCCAGCTCACCCGGGGGGACTGGGGCCAACGTCCTGACTTTC
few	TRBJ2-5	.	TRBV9	CASSVGQGGETQYF	TGTGCCAGCAGCGTAGGACAGGGAGGAGAGACCCAGTACTTC
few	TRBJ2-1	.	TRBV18	CASSPVQGGDNEQFF	TGTGCCAGCTCACCAGTCCAGGGTGGAGACAATGAGCAGTTCTTC
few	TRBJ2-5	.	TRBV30	CACRPSERQETQYF	TGTGCCTGCAGACCTAGCGAGAGGCAAGAGACCCAGTACTTC
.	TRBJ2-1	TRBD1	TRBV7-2	CASSSRDSFFSSYNEQFF	TGTGCCAGCAGCTCCCGGGACAGCTTCTTTAGCTCCTACAATGAGCAGTTCTTC
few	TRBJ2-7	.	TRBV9	CASSRGTGSYEQYF	TGTGCCAGCAGCCGGGGGACCGGCTCCTACGAGCAGTACTTC
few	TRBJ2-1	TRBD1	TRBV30	CAWSNRGMGVDEQFF	TGTGCCTGGAGTAACAGGGGGATGGGTGTCGATGAGCAGTTCTTC
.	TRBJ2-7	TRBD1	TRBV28	CASSLGQGANEQYF	TGTGCCAGCAGTTTAGGACAGGGGGCGAACGAGCAGTACTTC
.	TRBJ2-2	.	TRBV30	CAWSYGGAGELFF	TGTGCCTGGAGTTACGGTGGTGCCGGGGAGCTGTTTTTT
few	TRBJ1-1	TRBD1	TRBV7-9	CASSWTGGDTEAFF	TGTGCCAGCAGCTGGACAGGGGGAGACACTGAAGCTTTCTTT
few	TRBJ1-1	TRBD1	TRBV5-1	CASSDGQANTEAFF	TGCGCCAGCAGCGACGGACAGGCGAACACTGAAGCTTTCTTT
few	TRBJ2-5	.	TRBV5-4	CASSSQGETQYF	TGTGCCAGCAGCTCCCAGGGGGAGACCCAGTACTTC
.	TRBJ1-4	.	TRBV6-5	CASSPQGLAGEKLFF	TGTGCCAGCAGTCCCCAGGGATTGGCTGGGGAAAAACTGTTTTTT
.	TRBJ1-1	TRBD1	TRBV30	CAWSGSVTGRSTEAFF	TGTGCCTGGAGTGGGTCAGTGACAGGGAGAAGCACTGAAGCTTTCTTT
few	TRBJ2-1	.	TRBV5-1	CASSLMASTYNEQFF	TGCGCCAGCAGCTTGATGGCTAGCACCTACAATGAGCAGTTCTTC